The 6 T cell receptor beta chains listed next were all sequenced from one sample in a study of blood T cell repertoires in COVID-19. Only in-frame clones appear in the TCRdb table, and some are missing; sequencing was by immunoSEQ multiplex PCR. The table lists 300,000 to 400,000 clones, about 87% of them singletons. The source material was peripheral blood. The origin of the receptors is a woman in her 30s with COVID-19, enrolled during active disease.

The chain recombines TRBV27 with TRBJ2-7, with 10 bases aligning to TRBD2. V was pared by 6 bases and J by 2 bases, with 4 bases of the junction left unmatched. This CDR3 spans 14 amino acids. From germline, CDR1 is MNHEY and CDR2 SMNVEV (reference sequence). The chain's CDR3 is CASSRTSGTYEQYF. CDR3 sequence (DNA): TGTGCCAGCAGCCGGACTAGCGGTACCTACGAGCAGTACTTC.

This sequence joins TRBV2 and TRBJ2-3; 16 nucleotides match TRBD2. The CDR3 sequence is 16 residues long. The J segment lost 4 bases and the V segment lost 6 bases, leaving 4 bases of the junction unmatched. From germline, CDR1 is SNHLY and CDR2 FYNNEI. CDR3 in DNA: TGTGCCAGCAGCCAGGGACTAGCGGGGGGGCCAGATACGCAGTATTTT. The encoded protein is CASSQGLAGGPDTQYF.

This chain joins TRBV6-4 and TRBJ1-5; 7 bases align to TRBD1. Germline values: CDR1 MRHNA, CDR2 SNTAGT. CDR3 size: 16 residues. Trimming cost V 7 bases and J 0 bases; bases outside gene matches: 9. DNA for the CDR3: TGTGCCAGCATCCAACAGGGGAGGTTTAGCAATCAGCCCCAGCATTTT. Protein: CASIQQGRFSNQPQHF.

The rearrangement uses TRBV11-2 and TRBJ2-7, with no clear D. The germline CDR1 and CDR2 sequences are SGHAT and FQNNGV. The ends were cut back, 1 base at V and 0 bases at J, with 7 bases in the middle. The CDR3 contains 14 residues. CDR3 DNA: TGTGCCAGCAGCTTAGCGGTGAGCTCCTACGAGCAGTACGTC. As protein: CASSLAVSSYEQYV.

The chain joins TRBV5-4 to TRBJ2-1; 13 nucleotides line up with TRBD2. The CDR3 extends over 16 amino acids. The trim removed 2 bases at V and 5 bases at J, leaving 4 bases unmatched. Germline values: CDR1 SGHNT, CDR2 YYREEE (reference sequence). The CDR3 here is CASSFGLAGANNEQFF. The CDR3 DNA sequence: TGTGCCAGCAGCTTCGGACTAGCGGGGGCAAACAATGAGCAGTTCTTC.

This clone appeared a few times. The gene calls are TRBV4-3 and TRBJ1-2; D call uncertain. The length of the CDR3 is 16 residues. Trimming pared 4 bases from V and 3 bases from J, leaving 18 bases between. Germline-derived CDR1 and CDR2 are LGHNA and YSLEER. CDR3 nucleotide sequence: TGCGCCAGCAGCCGGGAGGCGGTCACTTCTTACTATGGCTACACCTTC. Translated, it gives CASSREAVTSYYGYTF.